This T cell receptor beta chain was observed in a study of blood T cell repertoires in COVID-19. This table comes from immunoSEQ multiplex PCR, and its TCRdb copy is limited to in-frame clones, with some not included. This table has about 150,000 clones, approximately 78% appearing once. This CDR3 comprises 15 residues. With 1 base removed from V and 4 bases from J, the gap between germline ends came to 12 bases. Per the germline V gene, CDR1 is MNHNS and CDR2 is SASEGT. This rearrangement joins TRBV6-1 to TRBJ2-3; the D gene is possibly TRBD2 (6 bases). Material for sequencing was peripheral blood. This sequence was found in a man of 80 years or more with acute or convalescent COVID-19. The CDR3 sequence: CASSEVLAAADTQYF. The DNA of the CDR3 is TGTGCCAGCAGTGAAGTACTAGCAGCCGCAGATACGCAGTATTTT.